What follows are 13 T cell receptor beta chains derived from one specimen sequenced in a study of CD8+ T cells in alopecia areata. Isolated RNA was reverse transcribed into cDNA used as the sequencing template. The data were produced by immunoSEQ multiplex PCR, yet TCRdb's version contains in-frame clones alone and is incomplete. The sample includes 100,000 to 150,000 clones, 35% to 45% of them seen just once. Sequenced input: CD4+ T cells sorted from blood. All receptors come from a human donor with alopecia areata.

Notes on this clone: At one of its ends the junction is not consistent with the germline gene, which may arise from a read error. Other DNA sequences in the same sample also yield this CDR3. The chain employs TRBV7-2 and TRBJ1-1; D gene unclear. CDR1 and CDR2 (germline): SGHTA, FQGNSA. This CDR3 contains 14 residues. The CDR3 bases are TGTGCCAGCAGCACTTCCCTCGGAGTCACTGAGGCTTTCTTT. This translates into CASSTSLGVTEAFF.

This clone was seen many times. This chain connects TRBV5-1 to TRBJ2-2, with TRBD2 identical over 7 bases. Germline V gene sequence: CDR1 SGHRS, CDR2 YFSETQ. J gave up 5 bases and V 0 bases, and 1 base lay outside the gene matches. The CDR3 totals 14 residues. The CDR3 protein is CASSLGGSTGELFF. CDR3 bases: TGCGCCAGCAGCTTGGGCGGGAGTACCGGGGAGCTGTTTTTT.

In this sample, this clone turned up a few times. The genes are TRBV29-1 and TRBJ2-1; D remains unclear. From germline, CDR1 is SQVTM and CDR2 ANQGSEA. The CDR3 is made up of 8 amino acids. Trimming stripped 0 bases from V and 14 bases from J, with 2 bases between. CDR3 DNA sequence: TGCAGCGTTGAAGAAGAGTTCTTC. It is translated as CSVEEEFF.

The chain links TRBV30 to TRBJ1-2; 7 bases fit TRBD1. The CDR3 loop spans 11 amino acids. V trimming: 4 bases; J trimming: 4 bases; junction bases outside the gene matches: 0. Germline CDR1 and CDR2: GTSNPN and SVGIG (reference sequence). This chain's CDR3 is CAWTGGYGYTF. The CDR3, as DNA: TGTGCCTGGACAGGGGGCTATGGCTACACCTTC. Full variable domain (missing parts from reference TRBV30 and TRBJ1-2): SQTIHQWPATLVQPVGSPLSLECTVEGTSNPNLYWYRQAAGRGLQLLFYSVGIGQISSEVPQNLSASRPQDRQFILSSKKLLLSDSGFYLCAWTGGYGYTFGSGTRLTVV.

This clone was seen more than once but under ten times. The chain joins TRBV7-2 to TRBJ2-7; 10 nucleotides align to TRBD2. Germline-derived CDR1 and CDR2 are SGHTA and FQGNSA. V was clipped by 3 bases and J by 3 bases; unmatched bases: 2. This CDR3 comprises 14 residues. The CDR3: CASSLGLANYEQYF. CDR3 DNA: TGTGCCAGCAGCTTGGGACTAGCGAACTACGAGCAGTACTTC.

This sequence joins TRBV4-3 and TRBJ2-1; D may be TRBD2 (5 bases). V shed 0 bases and J shed 0 bases, with 9 bases lying between them. The CDR3 loop spans 16 amino acids. Germline V gene lookup returns CDR1 LGHNA and CDR2 YSLEER. As DNA, the CDR3 is TGCGCCAGCAGCCAAGAGCCGGGGAGCTCCTACAATGAGCAGTTCTTC. Translating it yields CASSQEPGSSYNEQFF.

The gene calls are TRBV5-1 and TRBJ1-6; D not certain. V lost 4 bases to trimming and J lost 8 bases, with 10 bases between them. The CDR3 sequence is 13 residues long. Germline values: CDR1 SGHRS, CDR2 YFSETQ. Written as DNA, the CDR3 is TGCGCCAGCAGCCGTGACCAGGATTCACCCCTCCACTTT. Residues: CASSRDQDSPLHF.

This clone showed up just once. J is TRBJ1-2 and V is TRBV4-3; no reliable D call. The CDR3 contains 14 residues. The V end lost 0 bases, the J end lost 4 bases, and 9 bases lay between the germline ends. Germline assignment: CDR1 LGHNA and CDR2 YSLEER. The CDR3 DNA follows: TGCGCCAGCAGCCAAGATACCCGAATCTATGGCTACACCTTC. This translates into CASSQDTRIYGYTF.

This clone was seen a few times. The chain uses TRBV30 and TRBJ2-7; D is perhaps TRBD1 (5 bases). Germline lookup yields CDR1 GTSNPN and CDR2 SVGIG (reference sequence). Trimming pared 3 bases from V and 6 bases from J, leaving 15 bases between. This CDR3 has 13 amino acids. CDR3 amino acids: CAWSDRGRGEQYF. The CDR3 DNA sequence: TGTGCCTGGAGCGACAGAGGTCGAGGCGAGCAGTACTTC. The full variable domain, its missing parts supplied by reference TRBV30 and TRBJ2-7, is SQTIHQWPATLVQPVGSPLSLECTVEGTSNPNLYWYRQAAGRGLQLLFYSVGIGQISSEVPQNLSASRPQDRQFILSSKKLLLSDSGFYLCAWSDRGRGEQYFGPGTRLTVT.

This clone has only a few counts. The V gene is TRBV4-1, the J gene TRBJ2-4, with TRBD2 identical over 15 bases. The V segment lost 4 bases and the J segment 13 bases; nucleotides outside the gene matches: 5. Germline V gene lookup returns CDR1 MGHRA and CDR2 YSYEKL. The CDR3 has 14 residues. The CDR3 spells CASSPGGTSGRQYF. CDR3 sequence (DNA): TGCGCCAGCAGCCCGGGCGGGACTAGCGGGAGGCAGTACTTC.

As to this clone: One end of the junction does not line up with germline, which may come from a read error. This sequence joins TRBV4-1 and TRBJ2-3; weak D call: TRBD2 (5 bases). The germline V gene has CDR1 MGHRA and CDR2 YSYEKL. The CDR3 is 13 residues long. This chain's CDR3 is CASSPERDGRKDF. CDR3 nucleotides: TGCGCCAGCAGCCCAGAGAGGGATGGCCGGAAGGATTTT.

This clone was counted once. This chain joins TRBV29-1 and TRBJ2-1, with 8 bases aligning to TRBD2. Germline V gene lookup returns CDR1 SQVTM and CDR2 ANQGSEA. V gave up 3 bases and J gave up 1 base; unmatched junction bases: 5. The CDR3 contains 15 residues. The chain's CDR3 is CSVEPERGSYNEQFF. CDR3 coding DNA: TGCAGCGTTGAGCCCGAGCGGGGGTCCTACAATGAGCAGTTCTTC.

The chain is built from TRBV30 and TRBJ2-3; TRBD1 is a possible D gene (6 bases). This CDR3 comprises 12 residues. V was pared by 0 bases and J by 7 bases, with 8 bases between. Germline values: CDR1 GTSNPN, CDR2 SVGIG (reference sequence). The chain's CDR3 is CAWSVQGNTQYF. In DNA form, the CDR3 reads TGTGCCTGGAGTGTACAGGGAAATACGCAGTATTTT.